This TCR beta chain stems from a study of blood T cell repertoires in COVID-19. Study-wide background: Acute and convalescent COVID-19 samples came from the United States, Italy and Spain. T cells, B-cell-depleted T cells, or PBMCs provided the cDNA or gDNA that served as material.

The authors' processing: Counts of nucleated cells, estimated from reference gene primer amplification, were obtained. Profiling relied on immunoSEQ multiplex PCR, and the TCRdb table lists in-frame clones only, not all of them. V, J and clone size were drawn from that table, and D and trimming were deduced from the DNA. The sample consists of about 100,000 clones, 75% to 90% of them appearing once. CDR1 and CDR2 (germline): SEHNR, FQNEAQ (reference sequence). Trimming stripped 2 bases from V and 6 bases from J, with 10 bases between. This CDR3 comprises 13 residues. The clonotype originates from a man of 80 years or more with acute or convalescent COVID-19. The chain uses TRBV7-9 and TRBJ1-2; possibly TRBD1 for D (5 bases). The sample comprised peripheral blood. The CDR3 loop reads CASSLQGRNGYTF. The CDR3 coding sequence is TGTGCCAGCAGCTTACAGGGAAGGAATGGCTACACCTTC.